This T cell receptor beta chain was obtained from a study of T cells in Graves' hyperthyroidism and ophthalmopathy. About the research overall: Specimen type is peripheral blood, collected at initial diagnosis prior to any treatment.

General study points: Expanded thyroid clonotypes (above 0.001) were mostly also found in blood. Ophthalmopathy was distinguished from stable hyperthyroidism by 13 V-J signatures.

Sampled blood dates from first hyperthyroidism diagnosis, and it precedes any ophthalmopathy symptoms. This clonotype has at least ten counts. Antigen unknown. The CDR3 regions of TCR beta were amplified from RNA transcripts. An initial round of RT-PCR targeting the TCR CDR3 relied on the HTBI primer set. One entry per CDR3 protein, called by TCRdb with MiXCR from the multiplex PCR reads. The sample has 730,000 or so distinct CDR3 sequences, around 20% seen once. The source is a woman between 45 and 65 years old with Graves' hyperthyroidism that later progressed to Graves' ophthalmopathy. What was sequenced was blood.

The CDR3 protein is CASSKNREMMNTEAFF. As DNA, the CDR3 is TGCGCCAGCAGCAAAAACAGGGAGATGATGAACACTGAAGCTTTCTTT. The chain recombines TRBV5-1 with TRBJ1-1, with a weak D call TRBD1 (6 bases). V shed 4 bases and J shed 0 bases, with 16 bases lying between them. The CDR3 contains 16 residues. Germline V lookup: CDR1 SGHRS, CDR2 YFSETQ. The full variable domain, its missing parts supplied by reference TRBV5-1 and TRBJ1-1, is KAGVTQTPRYLIKTRGQQVTLSCSPISGHRSVSWYQQTPGQGLQFLFEYFSETQRNKGNFPGRFSGRQFSNSRSEMNVSTLELGDSALYLCASSKNREMMNTEAFFGQGTRLTVV.